This TCR beta chain derives from a study of T cell changes during pregnancy in multiple sclerosis. TCRdb's table, derived via immunoSEQ multiplex PCR, lists solely in-frame clones and lacks some. Of around 60,000 clones in the sample, 88% were seen once. The V gene's germline CDR1 is MNHEY and CDR2 SVGAGI. This CDR3 spans 15 amino acids. V was pared by 2 bases and J by 6 bases, with 15 bases between. This TCR was sampled from a female donor with multiple sclerosis, enrolled in a pregnancy study. The material sequenced was peripheral blood, taken in the first trimester of pregnancy. This chain uses TRBV6-5 with TRBJ2-3; perhaps TRBD2 as D (6 bases). The chain's CDR3 is CASSYGTGRTDTQYF. Written as DNA, the CDR3 is TGTGCCAGCAGTTACGGAACCGGGAGAACGGATACGCAGTATTTT.